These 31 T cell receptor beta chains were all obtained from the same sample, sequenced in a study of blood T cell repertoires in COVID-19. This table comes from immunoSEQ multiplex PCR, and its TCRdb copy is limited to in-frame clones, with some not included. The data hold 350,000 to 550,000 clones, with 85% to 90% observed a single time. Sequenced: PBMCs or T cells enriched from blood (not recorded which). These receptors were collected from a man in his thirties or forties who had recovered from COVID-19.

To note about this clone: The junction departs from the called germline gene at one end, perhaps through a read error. CDR3 amino acids: CASRIAGGTYEQYF. In DNA form, the CDR3 reads TGTGCCAGTAGAATAGCGGGAGGGACCTACGAGCAGTACTTC. The chain links TRBV19 to TRBJ2-7; 11 bases line up with TRBD2. The CDR3 runs to 14 residues. CDR1 is LNHDA, CDR2 SQIVND, per germline (reference sequence).

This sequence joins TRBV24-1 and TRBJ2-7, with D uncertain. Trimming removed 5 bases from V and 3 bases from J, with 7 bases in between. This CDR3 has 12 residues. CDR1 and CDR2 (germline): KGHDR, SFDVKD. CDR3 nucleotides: TGTGCCACCAGTGGCGGCAGCTACGAGCAGTACTTC. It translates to CATSGGSYEQYF.

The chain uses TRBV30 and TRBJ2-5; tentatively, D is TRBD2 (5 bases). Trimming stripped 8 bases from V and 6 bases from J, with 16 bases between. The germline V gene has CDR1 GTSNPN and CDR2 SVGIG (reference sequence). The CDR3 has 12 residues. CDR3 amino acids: CALRASRQTQYF. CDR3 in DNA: TGTGCCCTCCGGGCTAGCCGGCAGACCCAGTACTTC.

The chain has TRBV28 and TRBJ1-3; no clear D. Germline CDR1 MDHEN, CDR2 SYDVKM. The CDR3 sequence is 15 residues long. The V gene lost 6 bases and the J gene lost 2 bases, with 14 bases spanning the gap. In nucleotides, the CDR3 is TGTGCCAGCAGGATCCGGGAAGCGGCTGGAAACACCATATATTTT. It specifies CASRIREAAGNTIYF.

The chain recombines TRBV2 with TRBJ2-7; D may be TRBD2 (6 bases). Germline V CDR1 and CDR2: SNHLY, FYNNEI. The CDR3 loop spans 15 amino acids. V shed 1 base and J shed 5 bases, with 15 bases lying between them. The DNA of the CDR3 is TGTGCCAGCAGTGAAGGCGGGGAGGCGACCCACGAGCAGTACTTC. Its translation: CASSEGGEATHEQYF.

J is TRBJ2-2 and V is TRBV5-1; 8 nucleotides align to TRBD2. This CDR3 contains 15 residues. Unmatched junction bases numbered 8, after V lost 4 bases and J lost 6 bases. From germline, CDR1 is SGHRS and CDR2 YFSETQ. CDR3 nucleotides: TGCGCCAGCAGCCCCTGGACTAGCTTGGCCGGGGAGCTGTTTTTT. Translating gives CASSPWTSLAGELFF.

CDR3 in DNA: TGTGCCAGCTGGGCAGGAGGAGACACTGAAGCTTTCTTT. Its protein product is CASWAGGDTEAFF. The rearrangement joins TRBV2 to TRBJ1-1, with D uncertain. From germline, CDR1 is SNHLY and CDR2 FYNNEI. Deletions cut 8 bases from V and 3 bases from J, with 13 bases between. This CDR3 contains 13 residues.

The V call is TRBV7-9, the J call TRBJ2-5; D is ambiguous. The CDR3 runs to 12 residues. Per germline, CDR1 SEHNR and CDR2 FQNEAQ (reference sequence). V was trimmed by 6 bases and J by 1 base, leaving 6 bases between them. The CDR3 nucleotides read TGTGCCAGCAGTATCAGCCAAGAGACCCAGTACTTC. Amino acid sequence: CASSISQETQYF.

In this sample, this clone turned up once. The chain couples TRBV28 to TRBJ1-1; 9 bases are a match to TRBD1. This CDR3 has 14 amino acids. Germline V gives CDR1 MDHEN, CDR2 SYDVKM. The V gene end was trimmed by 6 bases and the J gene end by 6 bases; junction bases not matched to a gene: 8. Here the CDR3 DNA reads TGTGCCAGCAGAACAGGGGGCGAATCTCCTGAAGCTTTCTTT. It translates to CASRTGGESPEAFF.

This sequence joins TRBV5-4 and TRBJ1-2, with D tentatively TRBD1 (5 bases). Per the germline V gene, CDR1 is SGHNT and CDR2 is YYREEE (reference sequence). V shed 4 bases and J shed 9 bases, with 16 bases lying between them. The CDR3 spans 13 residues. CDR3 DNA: TGTGCCAGCAGCCTGGAGCAGGGCCGGAGCTACACCTTC. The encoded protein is CASSLEQGRSYTF.

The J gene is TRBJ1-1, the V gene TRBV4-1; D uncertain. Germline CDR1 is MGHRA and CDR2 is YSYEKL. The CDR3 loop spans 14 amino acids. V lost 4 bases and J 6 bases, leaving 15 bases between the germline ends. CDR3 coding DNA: TGCGCCAGCAGCCTAACCCATTTCGGGGCTGAAGCTTTCTTT. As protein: CASSLTHFGAEAFF.

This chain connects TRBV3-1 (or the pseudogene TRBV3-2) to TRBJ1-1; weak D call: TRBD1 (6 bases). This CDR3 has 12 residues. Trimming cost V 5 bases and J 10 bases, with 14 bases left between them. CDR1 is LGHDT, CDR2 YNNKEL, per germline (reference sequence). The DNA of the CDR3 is TGTGCCAGCAGCTTTGGTCAGGGGAGAGCTTTCTTT. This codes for CASSFGQGRAFF.

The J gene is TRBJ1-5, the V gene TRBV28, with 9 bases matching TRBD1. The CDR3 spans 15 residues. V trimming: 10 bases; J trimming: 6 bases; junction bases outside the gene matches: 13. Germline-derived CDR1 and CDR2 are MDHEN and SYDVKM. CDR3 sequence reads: CAILPPGQGTQPQHF. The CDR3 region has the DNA TGTGCCATCCTCCCTCCGGGACAGGGTACTCAGCCCCAGCATTTT.

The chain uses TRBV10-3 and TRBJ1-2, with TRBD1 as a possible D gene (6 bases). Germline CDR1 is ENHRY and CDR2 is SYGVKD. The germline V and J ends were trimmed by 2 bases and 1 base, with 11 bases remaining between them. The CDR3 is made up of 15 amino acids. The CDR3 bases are TGTGCCATCAGTGAGAAGACAGGAGTTAACTATGGCTACACCTTC. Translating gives CAISEKTGVNYGYTF.

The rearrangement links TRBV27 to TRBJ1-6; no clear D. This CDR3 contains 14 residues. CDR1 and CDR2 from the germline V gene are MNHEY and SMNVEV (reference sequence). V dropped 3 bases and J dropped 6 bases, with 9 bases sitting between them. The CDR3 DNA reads TGTGCCAGCAGTTTGGCCAGAGGTAATTCACCCCTCCACTTT. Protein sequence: CASSLARGNSPLHF.

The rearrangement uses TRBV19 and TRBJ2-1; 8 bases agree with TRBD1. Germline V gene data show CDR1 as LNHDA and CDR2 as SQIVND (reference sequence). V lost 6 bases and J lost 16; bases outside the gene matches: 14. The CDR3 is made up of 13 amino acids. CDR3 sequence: CASSKGLAGGKFF. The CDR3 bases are TGTGCCAGTAGCAAAGGGCTGGCAGGGGGCAAATTCTTC.

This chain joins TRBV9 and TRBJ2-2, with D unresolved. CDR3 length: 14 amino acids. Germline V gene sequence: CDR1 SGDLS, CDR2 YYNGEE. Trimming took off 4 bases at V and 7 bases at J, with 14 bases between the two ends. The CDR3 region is CASSPRGTGGELFF. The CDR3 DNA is TGTGCCAGCAGCCCCCGAGGAACGGGCGGGGAGCTGTTTTTT.

The chain's CDR3 is CASSPPLAGAQETQYF. The CDR3, as DNA: TGTGCCAGCTCACCACCACTAGCGGGAGCACAAGAGACCCAGTACTTC. J is TRBJ2-5 and V is TRBV18; 11 bases match TRBD2. The length of the CDR3 is 16 residues. J was trimmed by 2 bases and V by 0 bases; bases with no gene match: 2. Germline CDR1 and CDR2: KGHSH and LQKENI.

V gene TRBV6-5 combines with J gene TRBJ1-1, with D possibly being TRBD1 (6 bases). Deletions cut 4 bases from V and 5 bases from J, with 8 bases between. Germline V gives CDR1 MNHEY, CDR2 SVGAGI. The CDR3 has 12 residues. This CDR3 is CASSSRGTEAFF. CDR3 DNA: TGTGCCAGCAGTTCGAGGGGGACTGAAGCTTTCTTT.

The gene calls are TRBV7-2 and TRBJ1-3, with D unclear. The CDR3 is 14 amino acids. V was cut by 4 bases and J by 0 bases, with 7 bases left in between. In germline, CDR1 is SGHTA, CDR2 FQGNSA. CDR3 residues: CASSSQVSGNTIYF. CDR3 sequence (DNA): TGTGCCAGCAGCTCCCAGGTCTCTGGAAACACCATATATTTT.

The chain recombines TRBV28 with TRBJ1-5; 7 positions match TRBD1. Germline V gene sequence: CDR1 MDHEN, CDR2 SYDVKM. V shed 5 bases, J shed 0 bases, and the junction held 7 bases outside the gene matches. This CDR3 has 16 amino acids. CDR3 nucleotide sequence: TGTGCCAGCAGTGACAGGGCCCCGTATAGCAATCAGCCCCAGCATTTT. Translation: CASSDRAPYSNQPQHF.

In DNA, the CDR3 is TGTGCCAGCAACCGAGGCAATCAGCCCCAGCATTTT. Translated, it gives CASNRGNQPQHF. This chain links TRBV12-3 or TRBV12-4 with TRBJ1-5; the D is unclear. This CDR3 has 12 amino acids. The ends were cut back, 7 bases at V and 2 bases at J, with 6 bases in the middle.

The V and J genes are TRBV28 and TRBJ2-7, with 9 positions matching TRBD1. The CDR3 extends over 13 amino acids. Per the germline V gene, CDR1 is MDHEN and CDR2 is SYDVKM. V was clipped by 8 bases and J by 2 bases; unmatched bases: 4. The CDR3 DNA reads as TGTGCCAGCGAGGGACAGGGACCCTACGAGCAGTACTTC. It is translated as CASEGQGPYEQYF.

CDR3 bases: TGCGCCAGCACTAGGTTCTTCGGAAACACCATATATTTT. It specifies CASTRFFGNTIYF. The genes are TRBV10-2 and TRBJ1-3; D ambiguous. Trimming stripped 7 bases from V and 4 bases from J, with 11 bases between. Looked up from germline, CDR1 is WSHSY and CDR2 is SAAADI. The CDR3 is 13 amino acids.

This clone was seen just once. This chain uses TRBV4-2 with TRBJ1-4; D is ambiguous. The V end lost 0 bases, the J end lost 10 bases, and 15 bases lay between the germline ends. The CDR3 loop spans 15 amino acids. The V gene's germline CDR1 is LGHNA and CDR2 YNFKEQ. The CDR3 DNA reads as TGTGCCAGCAGCCAAGATCTAGTGGGAGTCTCAAAACTGTTTTTT. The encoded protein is CASSQDLVGVSKLFF.

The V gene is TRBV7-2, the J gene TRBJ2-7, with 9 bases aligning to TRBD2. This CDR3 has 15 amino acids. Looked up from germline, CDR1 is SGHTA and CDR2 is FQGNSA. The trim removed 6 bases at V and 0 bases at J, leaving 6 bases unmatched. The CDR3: CASSLTSGPSYEQYF. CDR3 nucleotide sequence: TGTGCCAGCAGTTTGACTAGCGGCCCCTCCTACGAGCAGTACTTC. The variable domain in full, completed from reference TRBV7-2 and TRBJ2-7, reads GAGVSQSPSNKVTEKGKDVELRCDPISGHTALYWYRQSLGQGLEFLIYFQGNSAPDKSGLPSDRFSAERTGGSVSTLTIQRTQQEDSAVYLCASSLTSGPSYEQYFGPGTRLTVT.

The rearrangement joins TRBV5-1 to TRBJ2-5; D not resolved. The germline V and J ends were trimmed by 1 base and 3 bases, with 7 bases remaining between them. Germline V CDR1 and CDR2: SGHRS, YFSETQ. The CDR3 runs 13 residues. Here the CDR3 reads CASSLPPEETQYF. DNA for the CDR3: TGCGCCAGCAGCTTGCCTCCTGAAGAGACCCAGTACTTC. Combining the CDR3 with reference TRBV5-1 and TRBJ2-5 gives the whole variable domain KAGVTQTPRYLIKTRGQQVTLSCSPISGHRSVSWYQQTPGQGLQFLFEYFSETQRNKGNFPGRFSGRQFSNSRSEMNVSTLELGDSALYLCASSLPPEETQYFGPGTRLLVL.

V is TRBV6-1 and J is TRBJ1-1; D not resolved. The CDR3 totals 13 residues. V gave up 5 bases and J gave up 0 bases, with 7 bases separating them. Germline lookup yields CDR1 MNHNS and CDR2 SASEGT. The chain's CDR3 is CASSSGLNTEAFF. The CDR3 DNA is TGTGCCAGCAGTTCTGGCTTGAACACTGAAGCTTTCTTT.

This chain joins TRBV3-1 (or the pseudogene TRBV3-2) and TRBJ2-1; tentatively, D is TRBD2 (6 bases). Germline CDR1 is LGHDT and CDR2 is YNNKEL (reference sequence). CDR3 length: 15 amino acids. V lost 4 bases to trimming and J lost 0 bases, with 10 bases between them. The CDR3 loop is CASSRDSSSYNEQFF. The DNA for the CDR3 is TGTGCCAGCAGCCGGGACTCGAGCTCCTACAATGAGCAGTTCTTC.

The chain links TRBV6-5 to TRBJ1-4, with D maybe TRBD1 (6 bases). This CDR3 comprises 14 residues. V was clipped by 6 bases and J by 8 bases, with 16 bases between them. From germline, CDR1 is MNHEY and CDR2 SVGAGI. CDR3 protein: CASSRRGGWEKLFF. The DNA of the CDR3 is TGTGCCAGCAGCCGAAGGGGGGGATGGGAAAAACTGTTTTTT.

The CDR3 bases are TGTGCCAGCAGCGTCCTAGGGACAGCCCAAGAGACCCAGTACTTC. Translating it yields CASSVLGTAQETQYF. The chain combines TRBV9 with TRBJ2-5; 7 positions match TRBD1. Germline V gene lookup returns CDR1 SGDLS and CDR2 YYNGEE. This CDR3 has 15 amino acids. J lost 1 base, V lost 2 bases, and 5 bases had no gene match. The whole variable domain, remainder taken from reference TRBV9 and TRBJ2-5, is DSGVTQTPKHLITATGQRVTLRCSPRSGDLSVYWYQQSLDQGLQFLIQYYNGEERAKGNILERFSAQQFPDLHSELNLSSLELGDSALYFCASSVLGTAQETQYFGPGTRLLVL.